This TCR beta chain is drawn from a study of identical twins. The study's findings and limits: Beta out-of-frame twin sharing showed a weaker excess. Models underestimated out-of-frame TCR alpha sharing in monozygotic twins.

TCRdb fed the 5' RACE reads into MiXCR, producing one record per CDR3 protein. The sample yields some 710,000 distinct CDR3 sequences, 6.1% seen once. This clonotype was observed at least ten times. Its antigen remains unknown. Germline V lookup: CDR1 SGHTA, CDR2 FQGNSA. This CDR3 region has 15 residues. After removal of 10 bases from V and 7 bases from J, the junction contained 11 bases not matched to a gene. The receptor's source is a man younger than 35 in good health. Sample: naive T cells sorted from blood. This sequence joins TRBV7-2 and TRBJ2-1; 12 bases match TRBD2. The CDR3 sequence is CATRGLAGGLNEQFF. The CDR3, as DNA: TGTGCCACCCGGGGGCTAGCGGGAGGGCTGAATGAGCAGTTCTTC.